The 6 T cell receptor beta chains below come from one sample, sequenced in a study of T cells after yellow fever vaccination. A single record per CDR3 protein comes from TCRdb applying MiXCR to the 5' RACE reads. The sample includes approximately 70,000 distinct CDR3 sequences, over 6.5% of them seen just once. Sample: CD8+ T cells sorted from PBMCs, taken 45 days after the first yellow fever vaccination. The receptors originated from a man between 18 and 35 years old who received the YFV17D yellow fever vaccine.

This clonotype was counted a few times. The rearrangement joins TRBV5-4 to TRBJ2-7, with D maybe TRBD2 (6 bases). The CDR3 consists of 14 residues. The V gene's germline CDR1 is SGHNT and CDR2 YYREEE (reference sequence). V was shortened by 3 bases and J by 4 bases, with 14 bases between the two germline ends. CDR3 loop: CASSSAPGEYEQYF. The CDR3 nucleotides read TGTGCCAGCAGCTCAGCCCCGGGGGAGTACGAGCAGTACTTC.

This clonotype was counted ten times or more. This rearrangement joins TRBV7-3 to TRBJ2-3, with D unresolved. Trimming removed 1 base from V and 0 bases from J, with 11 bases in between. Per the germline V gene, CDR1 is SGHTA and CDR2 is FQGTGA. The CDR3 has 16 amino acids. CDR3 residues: CASSLKAPDSTDTQYF. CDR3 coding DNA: TGTGCCAGCAGCTTAAAGGCTCCCGACAGCACAGATACGCAGTATTTT. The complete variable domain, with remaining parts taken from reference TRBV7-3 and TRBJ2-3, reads GAGVSQTPSNKVTEKGKYVELRCDPISGHTALYWYRQSLGQGPEFLIYFQGTGAADDSGLPNDRFFAVRPEGSVSTLKIQRTERGDSAVYLCASSLKAPDSTDTQYFGPGTRLTVL.

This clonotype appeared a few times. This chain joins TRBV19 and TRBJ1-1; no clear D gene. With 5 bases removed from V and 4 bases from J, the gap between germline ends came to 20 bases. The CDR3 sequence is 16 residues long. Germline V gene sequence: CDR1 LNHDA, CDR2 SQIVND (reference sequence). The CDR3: CASSRNASPYTTEAFF. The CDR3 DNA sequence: TGTGCCAGTAGTCGGAATGCTTCTCCATACACCACTGAAGCTTTCTTT.

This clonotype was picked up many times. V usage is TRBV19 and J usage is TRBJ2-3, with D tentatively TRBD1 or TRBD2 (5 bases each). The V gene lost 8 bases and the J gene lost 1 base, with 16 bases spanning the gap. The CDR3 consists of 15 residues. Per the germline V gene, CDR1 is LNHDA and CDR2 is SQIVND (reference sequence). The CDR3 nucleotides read TGTGCCAGTGGGGATATAAGGGACGGCACAGATACGCAGTATTTT. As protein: CASGDIRDGTDTQYF.

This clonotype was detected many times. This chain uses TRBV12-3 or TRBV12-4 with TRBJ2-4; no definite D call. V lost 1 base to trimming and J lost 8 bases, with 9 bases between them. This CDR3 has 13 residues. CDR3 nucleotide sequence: TGTGCCAGCAGTTTAGGGAGTGGGGACATTCAGTACTTC. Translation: CASSLGSGDIQYF.

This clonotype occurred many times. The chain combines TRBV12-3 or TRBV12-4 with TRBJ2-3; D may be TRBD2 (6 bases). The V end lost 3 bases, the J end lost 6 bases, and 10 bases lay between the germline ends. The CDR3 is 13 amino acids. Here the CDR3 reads CASSFGGIDTQYF. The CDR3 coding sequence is TGTGCCAGCAGTTTCGGAGGGATCGATACGCAGTATTTT.